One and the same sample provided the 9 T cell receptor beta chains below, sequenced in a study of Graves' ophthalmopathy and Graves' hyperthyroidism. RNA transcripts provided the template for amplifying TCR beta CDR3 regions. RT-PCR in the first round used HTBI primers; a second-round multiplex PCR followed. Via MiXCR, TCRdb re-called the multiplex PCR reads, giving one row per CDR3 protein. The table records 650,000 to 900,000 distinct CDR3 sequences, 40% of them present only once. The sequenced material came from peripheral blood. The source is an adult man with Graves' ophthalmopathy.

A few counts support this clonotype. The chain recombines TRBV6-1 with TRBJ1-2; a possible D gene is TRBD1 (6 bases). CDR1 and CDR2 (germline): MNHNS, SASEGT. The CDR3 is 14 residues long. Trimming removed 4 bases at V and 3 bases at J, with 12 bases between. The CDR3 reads CASSVAGAHYGYTF. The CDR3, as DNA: TGTGCCAGCAGTGTAGCGGGGGCGCACTATGGCTACACCTTC.

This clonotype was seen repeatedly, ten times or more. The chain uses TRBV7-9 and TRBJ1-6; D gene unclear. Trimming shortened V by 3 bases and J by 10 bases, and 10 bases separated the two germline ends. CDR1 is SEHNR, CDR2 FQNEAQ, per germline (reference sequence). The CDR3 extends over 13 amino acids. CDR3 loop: CASSFTEGSPLHF. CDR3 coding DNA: TGTGCCAGCAGCTTCACGGAGGGCTCACCCCTCCACTTT.

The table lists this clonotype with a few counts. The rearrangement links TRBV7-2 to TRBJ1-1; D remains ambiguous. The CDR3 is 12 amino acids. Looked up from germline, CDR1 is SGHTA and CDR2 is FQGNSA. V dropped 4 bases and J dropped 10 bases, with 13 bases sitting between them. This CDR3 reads CASSSDGVGAFF. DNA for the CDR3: TGTGCCAGCAGCTCCGACGGGGTCGGAGCTTTCTTT.

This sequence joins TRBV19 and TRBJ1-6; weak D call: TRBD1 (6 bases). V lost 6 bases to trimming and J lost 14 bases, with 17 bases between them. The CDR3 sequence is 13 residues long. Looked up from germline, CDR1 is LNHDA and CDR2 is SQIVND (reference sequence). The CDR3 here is CASRRQAAGALHF. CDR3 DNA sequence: TGTGCCAGTAGGAGACAGGCGGCTGGAGCCCTCCACTTT.

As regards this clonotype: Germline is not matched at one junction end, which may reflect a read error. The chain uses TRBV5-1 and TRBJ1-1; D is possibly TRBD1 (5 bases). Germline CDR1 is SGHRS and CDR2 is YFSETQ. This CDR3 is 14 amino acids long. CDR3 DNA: TGTGCCAGCAGGGTGGACGGAATAAACACTGAAGCTTTCTTT. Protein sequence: CASRVDGINTEAFF.

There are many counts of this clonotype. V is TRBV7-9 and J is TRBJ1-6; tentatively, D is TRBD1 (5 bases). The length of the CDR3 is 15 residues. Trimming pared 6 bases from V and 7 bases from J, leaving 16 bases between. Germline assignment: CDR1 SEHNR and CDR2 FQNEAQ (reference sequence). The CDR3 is CASSGVGGGNSPLHF. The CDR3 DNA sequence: TGTGCCAGCAGTGGTGTGGGGGGAGGGAATTCACCCCTCCACTTT.

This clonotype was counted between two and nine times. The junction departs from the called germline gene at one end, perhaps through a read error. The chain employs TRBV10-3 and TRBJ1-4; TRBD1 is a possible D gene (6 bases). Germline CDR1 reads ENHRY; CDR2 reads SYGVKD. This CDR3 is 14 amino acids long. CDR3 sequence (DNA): TGTGCCAGCAGTTACAGGGCGGGCTTTGAAAAACTGTTTTTT. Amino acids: CASSYRAGFEKLFF.

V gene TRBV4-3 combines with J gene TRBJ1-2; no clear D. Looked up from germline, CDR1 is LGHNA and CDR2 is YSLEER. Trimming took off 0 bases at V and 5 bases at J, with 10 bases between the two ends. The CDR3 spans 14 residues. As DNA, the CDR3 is TGCGCCAGCAGCCAAGATTCCAGACTGTATGGCTACACCTTC. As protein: CASSQDSRLYGYTF.

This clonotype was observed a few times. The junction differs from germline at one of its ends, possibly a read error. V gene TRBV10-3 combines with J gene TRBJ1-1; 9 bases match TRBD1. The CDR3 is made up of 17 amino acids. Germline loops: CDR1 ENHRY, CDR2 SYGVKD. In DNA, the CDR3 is TGTGCCAGCAGTTTGTGGACAGGGGTCGTCATGAACACTGAAGCTTTCTTT. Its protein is CASSLWTGVVMNTEAFF.